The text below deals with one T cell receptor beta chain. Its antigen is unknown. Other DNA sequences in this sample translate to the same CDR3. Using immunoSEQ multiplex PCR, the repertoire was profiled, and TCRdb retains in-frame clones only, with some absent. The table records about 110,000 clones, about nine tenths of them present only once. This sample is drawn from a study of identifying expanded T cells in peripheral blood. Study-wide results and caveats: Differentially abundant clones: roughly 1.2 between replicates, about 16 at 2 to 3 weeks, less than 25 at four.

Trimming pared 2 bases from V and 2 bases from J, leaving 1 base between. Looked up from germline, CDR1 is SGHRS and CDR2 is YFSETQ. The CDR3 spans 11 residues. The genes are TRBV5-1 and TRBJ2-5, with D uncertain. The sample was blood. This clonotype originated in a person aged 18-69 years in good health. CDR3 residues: CASSLQETQYF. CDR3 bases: TGCGCCAGCAGCTTACAAGAGACCCAGTACTTC.